A selection of T cell receptor beta chains follows, all from one sample in a study of T cells in Graves' hyperthyroidism and ophthalmopathy. TCRdb fed the multiplex PCR reads into MiXCR, producing one record per CDR3 protein. The sample contains 700,000 to 850,000 distinct CDR3 sequences, around a third of which appear only once. The source material was blood. The source of these receptors is a woman aged 40 to 50 with Graves' hyperthyroidism. The CDR3 runs from the conserved cysteine through the conserved F or W. D genes are given only for firm matches. Not all rows give a size; the values are once, few, many and, for expanded clones, a class.

j_call cdr3_length v_call clone_size d_call cdr3_nt cdr3_aa
TRBJ1-5 13 TRBV7-9 . TRBD1 TGTGCCAGCAGCACAAGGGGGCAAGAGACCCAGCATTTT CASSTRGQETQHF
TRBJ1-4 15 TRBV29-1 many TRBD1 TGCAGCGTTGTATTCTCGCAGGGACAGAATGAAAAACTGTTTTTT CSVVFSQGQNEKLFF
TRBJ1-2 10 TRBV20-1 many . TGCAGTGCTCCTGGGTATGGCTACACCTTC CSAPGYGYTF
TRBJ2-5 14 TRBV7-9 many . TGTGCCAGCAGCTTATGGGGGAGTCAAGAGACCCAGTACTTC CASSLWGSQETQYF
TRBJ2-3 16 TRBV2 few . TGTGCCAGCAGTGGAAGGACAGCCGGACGGGAAGATACGCAGTATTTT CASSGRTAGREDTQYF
TRBJ2-5 13 TRBV24-1 few TRBD2 TGTGCCAGCAGTCCAGCGGGAGTAGAGACCCAGTACTTC CASSPAGVETQYF
TRBJ2-5 16 TRBV5-6 many . TGTGCCAGCAGCTTGGCTGCCAGGGGAGGCCAAGAGACCCAGTACTTC CASSLAARGGQETQYF
TRBJ2-2 17 TRBV5-1 . . . CASSLGSWGRGTGEQFF
TRBJ1-1 15 TRBV6-1 . . TGTGCCAGCAGCCCCACGACGAATCACAACACTGAAGCTTTCTTT CASSPTTNHNTEAFF
TRBJ2-1 15 TRBV25-1 . . TGTGCCAGCAGTGAATATAAGACCCTGTTGAATGAGCAGTTCTTC CASSEYKTLLNEQFF
TRBJ2-7 13 TRBV27 . . TGTGCCAGCAGTTTGGCAGATCCCTACGAGCAGTACTTC CASSLADPYEQYF
TRBJ2-2 15 TRBV7-2 few . TGTGCCAGCAGATGGGGTGCAGGGGATGGCGGGGAGCTGTTTTTT CASRWGAGDGGELFF
TRBJ2-1 16 TRBV7-3 . TRBD2 TGTGCCAGCAGCCATGATACTAGCGGGAGGTACAATGAGCAGTTCTTC CASSHDTSGRYNEQFF
TRBJ2-2 15 TRBV19 . . TGTGCCAGTAGTTCCCGAAGTGGGCCCCGCGTGGAGCTGTTTTTT CASSSRSGPRVELFF
TRBJ1-1 12 TRBV10-2 . . TGCGCCAGCAGATTTCAGAACACTGAAGCTTTCTTT CASRFQNTEAFF
TRBJ1-2 13 TRBV12-3/TRBV12-4 many . TGTGCCAGCAGTTTTTTGGTGGGCTATGGCTACACCTTC CASSFLVGYGYTF
TRBJ1-1 21 TRBV7-9 . TRBD1 TGTGCCAGCAGCTTAGCTAGTCTAAAGGAGGGGGCAAGCGCCAAGAACACTGAAGCTTTCTTT CASSLASLKEGASAKNTEAFF
TRBJ2-7 15 TRBV20-1 few TRBD2 TGCAGTGCTAGTCCCGGACTAGCGGAAACCTACGAGCAGTACTTC CSASPGLAETYEQYF
TRBJ2-1 13 TRBV24-1 . TRBD1 TGTGCCACCAGTGATTTGCCTCGACAGGGGCAGTTCTTC CATSDLPRQGQFF
TRBJ1-5 15 TRBV19 many TRBD1 TGTGCCAGTAGTCCACGGGACAGTATCTATCAGCCCCAGCATTTT CASSPRDSIYQPQHF
TRBJ1-4 14 TRBV10-3 . . TGTGCCATCAGTGCGGCTTCAACTAATGAAAAACTGTTTTTT CAISAASTNEKLFF
TRBJ2-7 15 TRBV5-6 . TRBD2 TGTGCCAGCAGCATGGGACTAGCGGGAGGTAACGAGCAGTACTTC CASSMGLAGGNEQYF
TRBJ2-7 15 TRBV11-2 many . TGTGCCAGCAGCTTACTTCCGGGAGCGTTCTACGAGCAGTACTTC CASSLLPGAFYEQYF
TRBJ1-1 14 TRBV10-2 . TRBD1 TGCGCCAGCAAAAGGGGGACAGAGAACACTGAAGCTTTCTTT CASKRGTENTEAFF
TRBJ1-5 16 TRBV28 few . TGTGCCAGCAGTTCTATAACAAGGTGGGAAGATCAGCCCCAGCATTTT CASSSITRWEDQPQHF
TRBJ2-7 14 TRBV25-1 once TRBD1 TGTGCCAGCGTTGGGGACAGGGGGGGTCAAGAGCAGTACTTC CASVGDRGGQEQYF
TRBJ1-5 16 TRBV4-1 . . TGCGCCAGCAGCCAAGAAAGTGGCAGGGCCAATCAGCCCCAGCATTTT CASSQESGRANQPQHF
TRBJ2-7 12 TRBV28 many . TGTGCCAGCACCTCTTCAGGGTACGAGCAGTACTTC CASTSSGYEQYF
TRBJ1-1 15 TRBV18 . . TGTGCCAGCTCACCAGAAAAGGGTTCGAACACTGAAGCTTTCTTT CASSPEKGSNTEAFF
TRBJ2-7 14 TRBV7-2 many . TGTGCCAGCAGCCCGACCGCAGGAGGTTACGAGCAGTACTTC CASSPTAGGYEQYF
TRBJ2-5 11 TRBV5-1 many . TGTGCCAGCAGCTTAGAAGAGACCCAGTACTTC CASSLEETQYF
TRBJ2-7 15 TRBV7-2 once TRBD1 TGTGCCAGCAGCTTAGAGACAGGGTACTCCTACGAGCAGTACTTC CASSLETGYSYEQYF
TRBJ1-1 13 TRBV7-2 many . TGTGCCAGCAGCGGGGGACATCCCACAGAAGCTTTCTTT CASSGGHPTEAFF
TRBJ2-7 15 TRBV25-1 few TRBD2 TGTGCCAGCAGTTCCGGGGGGAGGGTTTCCTACGAGCAGTACTTC CASSSGGRVSYEQYF
TRBJ1-2 14 TRBV5-5 . . TGCGCCAGCAGCCAAGCTGTGGGGCAAGGTGGCTACACCTTC CASSQAVGQGGYTF
TRBJ2-5 15 TRBV7-8 many TRBD2 TGTGCCAGCAGCCCAGAAGCGGGAGCTTGGAAGACCCAGTACTTC CASSPEAGAWKTQYF
TRBJ1-2 16 TRBV6-1 few TRBD1 TGTGCCAGCAGCCCTACTTCGACAGGGGGCAAGTGGGGCTACACCTTC CASSPTSTGGKWGYTF
TRBJ2-3 14 TRBV29-1 . TRBD2 TGCAGCGTTGTTCTAGCGGGAGGCACAGATACGCAGTATTTT CSVVLAGGTDTQYF
TRBJ1-2 14 TRBV27 few . TGTGCCAGCAGTTTATCGAATGAGGCGGATGGCTACACCTTC CASSLSNEADGYTF
TRBJ1-2 15 TRBV20-1 few . TGCAGTGCTAGAGATCCCCTACAGGTTTACTATGGCTACACCTTC CSARDPLQVYYGYTF
TRBJ2-5 14 TRBV20-1 many . TGCAGTGCTAGGGATGGACACAATCAAGAGACCCAGTACTTC CSARDGHNQETQYF
TRBJ2-1 10 TRBV10-3 few . TGTGCCACAGCAAGCAATGAGCAGTTCTTC CATASNEQFF
TRBJ1-1 13 TRBV7-2 many . TGTGCCAGCAGCCCCAGGGTGGTGACTGAAGCTTTCTTT CASSPRVVTEAFF
TRBJ2-7 17 TRBV15 once TRBD2 TGTGCCACCAGCAGAGATGGGGGGACTACCGATAGATACGAGCAGTACTTC CATSRDGGTTDRYEQYF
TRBJ1-2 14 TRBV6-6 . TRBD1 TGTGCCAGCACTTACGACAGGGCGGGTCGGGGCTACACCTTC CASTYDRAGRGYTF